This TCR beta chain came from a study of regulatory T cells in long-lasting Graves disease. Indicated time point: newly diagnosed GD, antithyroid drugs for less than 3 months. With RNA extracted from PBMCs as input, the TCR library was made. Arm-PCR of CDR3 regions and iRepertoire HTBI primers were the basis on which TCR beta libraries were built. TCRdb analysed the multiplex PCR reads with MiXCR anew, one entry per CDR3 protein. The sample consists of some 490,000 distinct CDR3 sequences, around 12% of them appearing once. V lost 7 bases, J lost 7 bases, and 6 bases stayed unmatched. Germline V CDR1 and CDR2: LNHDA, SQIVND (reference sequence). CDR3 length equals 13 residues. In its sample, this clonotype was seen many times. In addition, the sample was reused for a study of T cells in Graves' hyperthyroidism and ophthalmopathy.

The origin of this receptor is a woman younger than 45 with Graves disease. Sequences were derived from peripheral blood mononuclear cells (PBMCs), sampled at new diagnosis, from a patient treated with antithyroid drugs. The chain joins TRBV19 to TRBJ1-4; 7 nucleotides agree with TRBD1. The CDR3 DNA is TGTGCCAGTAACGACAGGGCCGGTGAAAAACTGTTTTTT. Translated, it gives CASNDRAGEKLFF.